Below are 17 T cell receptor beta chains sequenced from a single sample in a study of blood T cell repertoires in COVID-19. The assay was immunoSEQ multiplex PCR, and TCRdb's table has in-frame clones only and misses some. The table shows 350,000 to 400,000 clones, with 85% to 90% occurring only once. The sequenced material came from PBMCs or T cells enriched from blood (not recorded which). The receptors originated from a woman under 30 who had recovered from COVID-19.

The chain is built from TRBV20-1 and TRBJ1-4; D not resolved. This CDR3 comprises 11 residues. Trimming took off 5 bases at V and 8 bases at J, with 9 bases between the two ends. Per germline, CDR1 DFQATT and CDR2 SNEGSKA (reference sequence). The DNA of the CDR3 is TGCAGTGCTCTCCTCGCGGAAAAACTGTTTTTT. Translation: CSALLAEKLFF.

In this sample, this clone turned up a few times. The chain is built from TRBV4-2 and TRBJ2-7; 7 bases map to TRBD1. The CDR3 spans 15 residues. Germline lookup yields CDR1 LGHNA and CDR2 YNFKEQ. V gave up 0 bases and J gave up 0 bases; unmatched junction bases: 2. CDR3 amino acids: CASSQEGDSSYEQYF. The CDR3 DNA follows: TGTGCCAGCAGCCAAGAAGGGGACAGCTCCTACGAGCAGTACTTC.

The V and J genes are TRBV2 and TRBJ1-2; 7 bases match TRBD1. Germline loops: CDR1 SNHLY, CDR2 FYNNEI. The J segment lost 2 bases and the V segment lost 7 bases, leaving 7 bases of the junction unmatched. This CDR3 spans 14 amino acids. Here the CDR3 reads CASNQAGGNYGYTF. CDR3 in DNA: TGTGCCAGCAATCAGGCAGGGGGGAACTATGGCTACACCTTC.

The sample holds one count of this clone. This chain uses TRBV11-2 with TRBJ2-1; TRBD2 is a possible D gene (6 bases). The ends were cut back, 3 bases at V and 4 bases at J, with 10 bases in the middle. This CDR3 has 14 residues. CDR1 is SGHAT, CDR2 FQNNGV, per germline. The CDR3, as DNA: TGTGCCAGCAGCTTGATCCGGGGGTACAATGAGCAGTTCTTC. Translated: CASSLIRGYNEQFF. Supplemented by reference TRBV11-2 and TRBJ2-1, the full variable domain reads EAGVAQSPRYKIIEKRQSVAFWCNPISGHATLYWYQQILGQGPKLLIQFQNNGVVDDSQLPKDRFSAERLKGVDSTLKIQPAKLEDSAVYLCASSLIRGYNEQFFGPGTRLTVL.

V usage is TRBV4-3 and J usage is TRBJ2-1; 12 nucleotides align to TRBD2. The CDR3 consists of 19 residues. Looked up from germline, CDR1 is LGHNA and CDR2 is YSLEER. V trimming: 4 bases; J trimming: 5 bases; junction bases outside the gene matches: 15. CDR3 amino acids: CASSRPFRPTSGGNNEQFF. CDR3 DNA: TGCGCCAGCAGCCGTCCTTTTCGACCGACTAGCGGGGGCAACAATGAGCAGTTCTTC.

V usage is TRBV27 and J usage is TRBJ1-1; the match to TRBD1 covers 7 bases. V trimming: 5 bases; J trimming: 1 base; junction bases outside the gene matches: 4. The germline V gene encodes CDR1 MNHEY and CDR2 SMNVEV (reference sequence). This CDR3 has 14 amino acids. The CDR3 coding sequence is TGTGCCAGCAGTCTCAGGGGGACGAACACTGAAGCTTTCTTT. It codes for CASSLRGTNTEAFF.

Here the CDR3 reads CASSSGTGYEQYF. DNA for the CDR3: TGCGCCAGCAGCTCGGGGACAGGCTACGAGCAGTACTTC. V usage is TRBV5-1 and J usage is TRBJ2-7; 8 bases agree with TRBD1. The CDR3 covers 13 residues. Germline lookup yields CDR1 SGHRS and CDR2 YFSETQ. V shed 3 bases and J 3 bases; nucleotides not matched to a gene: 2.

In this sample, this clone turned up once. The genes are TRBV29-1 and TRBJ2-3; a weak D match, TRBD2 (7 bases). CDR1 and CDR2 (germline): SQVTM, ANQGSEA. The CDR3 is 15 amino acids. V was cut by 8 bases and J by 6 bases, with 24 bases left in between. The CDR3 loop reads CSPLLLRGAGDTQYF. Here the CDR3 DNA reads TGCAGCCCCCTCCTCTTACGGGGGGCAGGTGATACGCAGTATTTT.

The chain carries TRBV7-6 and TRBJ1-1, with D uncertain. In germline, CDR1 is SGHVS, CDR2 FNYEAQ. Trimming removed 4 bases at V and 0 bases at J, with 15 bases between. The CDR3 consists of 16 residues. CDR3 nucleotide sequence: TGTGCCAGCAGCTCCTATCCTCATACCATGAACACTGAAGCTTTCTTT. It is translated as CASSSYPHTMNTEAFF.

The chain has TRBV5-4 and TRBJ1-5; D perhaps matches TRBD1 (5 bases). Per the germline V gene, CDR1 is SGHNT and CDR2 is YYREEE (reference sequence). V lost 0 bases to trimming and J lost 1 base, with 5 bases between them. The CDR3 is 14 residues long. The CDR3 loop is CASSLEGSNQPQHF. CDR3 DNA sequence: TGTGCCAGCAGCTTGGAGGGGAGCAATCAGCCCCAGCATTTT.

The chain employs TRBV7-3 and TRBJ1-2; 7 positions match TRBD1. Looked up from germline, CDR1 is SGHTA and CDR2 is FQGTGA. Trimming cost V 2 bases and J 7 bases; bases outside gene matches: 13. The CDR3 is 16 amino acids. Here the CDR3 reads CASSLPHGQAAVGYTF. DNA of the CDR3: TGTGCCAGCAGCTTACCCCACGGACAGGCCGCCGTTGGCTACACCTTC.

V and J are TRBV7-9 and TRBJ1-2; a weak D match, TRBD1 (5 bases). The CDR3 spans 15 residues. Germline V gene sequence: CDR1 SEHNR, CDR2 FQNEAQ (reference sequence). V shed 4 bases and J shed 8 bases, with 20 bases lying between them. The CDR3 DNA reads TGTGCCAGCAGCTCGACGGCAGTGGGGGGATGGGGCTACACCTTC. Protein sequence: CASSSTAVGGWGYTF.

The sample holds one count of this clone. The V and J genes are TRBV5-6 and TRBJ1-5; TRBD1 agrees at 8 bases. Germline loops: CDR1 SGHDT, CDR2 YYEEEE. After removal of 4 bases from V and 5 bases from J, the junction contained 11 bases not matched to a gene. This CDR3 region has 16 residues. The CDR3: CASSHYRGIKDQPQHF. The CDR3 DNA reads TGTGCCAGCAGCCATTACAGGGGGATTAAGGATCAGCCCCAGCATTTT.

This clone was detected only once. The chain joins TRBV11-1 to TRBJ1-6; maybe TRBD1 (6 bases). V gave up 5 bases and J gave up 8 bases, with 19 bases separating them. Germline V CDR1 and CDR2: SGHAT, FQDESV (reference sequence). The CDR3 runs 16 residues. The DNA for the CDR3 is TGTGCCAGCAGCCCAAGCCCGACAGGAATACATTCACCCCTCCACTTT. Translated: CASSPSPTGIHSPLHF.

The chain is built from TRBV28 and TRBJ2-5; the D is unclear. There are 12 residues in the CDR3. Looked up from germline, CDR1 is MDHEN and CDR2 is SYDVKM. The V end lost 7 bases, the J end lost 5 bases, and 11 bases lay between the germline ends. For the CDR3, the DNA is TGTGCCAGCAACCTTGGGCTGGAGACCCAGTACTTC. Translation gives CASNLGLETQYF.

This clone was seen just once. This chain connects TRBV10-2 to TRBJ2-3, with 11 bases matching TRBD2. CDR3 length: 16 residues. Germline trimming cut 4 bases from V and 4 bases from J; bases unmatched to any gene: 7. Germline values: CDR1 WSHSY, CDR2 SAAADI. DNA of the CDR3: TGCGCCAGCAGTGTCCCGACTAGCGGGGTCTCAGATACGCAGTATTTT. Amino acid sequence: CASSVPTSGVSDTQYF.

The gene calls are TRBV27 and TRBJ2-7, with D possibly matching TRBD1 (6 bases). V was pared by 2 bases and J by 0 bases, with 14 bases between. The CDR3 consists of 16 residues. Germline V gives CDR1 MNHEY, CDR2 SMNVEV (reference sequence). CDR3 nucleotide sequence: TGTGCCAGCAGTTTACCCCCCGGACAGCCCTCCTACGAGCAGTACTTC. This translates into CASSLPPGQPSYEQYF.